A single sample gave rise to the 27 T cell receptor beta chains below, sequenced in a study of blood T cell repertoires in COVID-19. Profiled with immunoSEQ multiplex PCR; TCRdb holds only in-frame clones, not every one. This sample has over 120,000 clones; about 76% occur once, and the top ten carry approximately 8.2%. Sequencing input: peripheral blood. The receptors here all came from a human donor in a cohort sampled during active COVID-19.

This clone was counted only a few times. The J gene is TRBJ2-7, the V gene TRBV6-1, with no clear D. Trimming stripped 2 bases from V and 4 bases from J, with 6 bases between. This CDR3 is built from 12 residues. CDR1 is MNHNS and CDR2 is SASEGT in the germline V gene. The CDR3 protein is CASSETRYEQYF. As DNA, the CDR3 is TGTGCCAGCAGTGAAACAAGATACGAGCAGTACTTC.

This chain joins TRBV27 and TRBJ2-7, with D possibly matching TRBD2 (6 bases). The CDR3 has 15 amino acids. Trimming took off 3 bases at V and 0 bases at J, with 12 bases between the two ends. Germline CDR1 MNHEY, CDR2 SMNVEV (reference sequence). As DNA, the CDR3 is TGTGCCAGCAGTTTTAAGGGGACTTACTCCTACGAGCAGTACTTC. Its protein product is CASSFKGTYSYEQYF.

This sequence joins TRBV6-6 and TRBJ1-2; D may be TRBD1 (6 bases). The germline gives CDR1 MNHNY, CDR2 SVGAGI (reference sequence). V was pared by 1 base and J by 0 bases, with 9 bases between. The CDR3 is 15 amino acids. CDR3 DNA: TGTGCCAGCAGTTACTATGACAGGTCTAACTATGGCTACACCTTC. This codes for CASSYYDRSNYGYTF.

The J gene is TRBJ2-3, the V gene TRBV7-3, with TRBD2 matching over 7 bases. Germline lookup yields CDR1 SGHTA and CDR2 FQGTGA. The V and J ends lost 5 bases and 3 bases, in that order; junction bases with no gene match: 2. The CDR3 extends over 13 amino acids. CDR3 region: CASSRGSTDTQYF. Written as DNA, the CDR3 is TGTGCCAGCAGCCGCGGGAGTACAGATACGCAGTATTTT.

This clone was counted at least ten times. The rearrangement links TRBV7-9 to TRBJ2-7; 10 nucleotides agree with TRBD1. The germline gives CDR1 SEHNR, CDR2 FQNEAQ (reference sequence). CDR3 length: 14 residues. The junction had 6 bases not matched to a gene; V was cut back by 5 bases and J by 5 bases. CDR3 loop: CASSPGTGANEQYF. CDR3 bases: TGTGCCAGCAGCCCCGGGACAGGGGCAAACGAGCAGTACTTC.

This chain connects TRBV4-2 to TRBJ2-1; TRBD2 aligns across 7 bases. Germline CDR1 and CDR2: LGHNA and YNFKEQ. The J segment lost 0 bases and the V segment lost 1 base, leaving 0 bases of the junction unmatched. This CDR3 is 15 amino acids long. The chain's CDR3 is CASSQAGGSYNEQFF. In DNA, the CDR3 is TGTGCCAGCAGCCAAGCGGGAGGCTCCTACAATGAGCAGTTCTTC.

The gene calls are TRBV24-1 and TRBJ2-3; maybe TRBD1 (6 bases). The length of the CDR3 is 15 residues. Trimming took off 3 bases at V and 4 bases at J, with 13 bases between the two ends. Germline CDR1 KGHDR, CDR2 SFDVKD. CDR3 region: CATSDPQGSADTQYF. DNA of the CDR3: TGTGCCACCAGTGATCCACAGGGAAGCGCAGATACGCAGTATTTT.

The sample holds a few counts of this clone. This rearrangement joins TRBV3-1 (or the pseudogene TRBV3-2) to TRBJ2-5; 9 bases are a match to TRBD2. The CDR3 is 14 residues long. Germline V CDR1 and CDR2: LGHDT, YNNKEL (reference sequence). After removal of 3 bases from V and 3 bases from J, the junction contained 2 bases not matched to a gene. The CDR3 here is CASSQAGGEETQYF. CDR3 nucleotides: TGTGCCAGCAGCCAGGCGGGAGGGGAAGAGACCCAGTACTTC.

V gene TRBV9 combines with J gene TRBJ1-2; tentative D call: TRBD1 (6 bases). Germline loops: CDR1 SGDLS, CDR2 YYNGEE. V lost 0 bases to trimming and J lost 3 bases, with 9 bases between them. There are 14 residues in the CDR3. The CDR3 sequence: CASSVVDSYYGYTF. Written as DNA, the CDR3 is TGTGCCAGCAGCGTAGTGGACAGCTACTATGGCTACACCTTC.

The chain is built from TRBV6-1 and TRBJ1-2, with D possibly being TRBD1 (5 bases). The CDR3 consists of 14 residues. V lost 1 base, J lost 7 bases, and 13 bases lay in between. In germline, CDR1 is MNHNS, CDR2 SASEGT. CDR3 coding DNA: TGTGCCAGCAGTGAAGGGCCGGGGGTTATTGGCTACACCTTC. Protein sequence: CASSEGPGVIGYTF.

V is TRBV28 and J is TRBJ1-1; D unclear. The V gene lost 3 bases and the J gene lost 5 bases, with 13 bases spanning the gap. Per the germline V gene, CDR1 is MDHEN and CDR2 is SYDVKM. There are 14 residues in the CDR3. The CDR3 here is CASSFKAQATEAFF. DNA for the CDR3: TGTGCCAGCAGTTTTAAGGCCCAGGCTACTGAAGCTTTCTTT.

This sequence joins TRBV2 and TRBJ2-7; D not resolved. V was cut by 8 bases and J by 1 base, with 15 bases left in between. This CDR3 has 14 residues. Germline V gives CDR1 SNHLY, CDR2 FYNNEI. The CDR3 nucleotides read TGTGCCAGCGCCCCCAACGACATTTCCTACGAGCAGTACTTC. The encoded protein is CASAPNDISYEQYF.

The chain links TRBV18 to TRBJ2-7; 7 bases fit TRBD1. V was clipped by 6 bases and J by 0 bases; unmatched bases: 8. CDR3 length: 15 residues. From germline, CDR1 is KGHSH and CDR2 LQKENI. The CDR3 DNA sequence: TGTGCCAGCTCTCCCGACCGGGACAGCTCCTACGAGCAGTACTTC. Residues: CASSPDRDSSYEQYF.

Points on this clone: The same CDR3 arises from other DNA sequences in this sample as well. The genes are TRBV6-5 and TRBJ1-1; D is unresolved. Germline lookup yields CDR1 MNHEY and CDR2 SVGAGI. V gave up 2 bases and J gave up 1 base, with 11 bases separating them. This CDR3 has 15 amino acids. The CDR3 coding sequence is TGTGCCAGCAGTTACGCGGAGGTTGGGAACACTGAAGCTTTCTTT. Encoded protein: CASSYAEVGNTEAFF.

The J gene is TRBJ1-2, the V gene TRBV28, with D perhaps TRBD1 (6 bases). V gave up 6 bases and J gave up 5 bases, with 16 bases separating them. The CDR3 extends over 14 amino acids. Germline values: CDR1 MDHEN, CDR2 SYDVKM. The CDR3 sequence is CASRSTGVRYGYTF. CDR3 DNA: TGTGCCAGCAGATCGACAGGAGTTAGGTATGGCTACACCTTC.

This clone showed up many times. The same CDR3 also results from other DNA sequences found in this sample. CDR3 in amino acids: CASSSTGISPLHF. CDR3 DNA: TGTGCCAGCAGTTCCACAGGGATCTCACCCCTCCACTTT. The chain joins TRBV6-6 to TRBJ1-6, with D perhaps matching TRBD1 (6 bases). V lost 4 bases, J lost 10 bases, and 11 bases lay in between. This CDR3 is built from 13 residues. Per germline, CDR1 MNHNY and CDR2 SVGAGI (reference sequence).

This clone was found a few times. This chain joins TRBV28 and TRBJ1-5, with D hard to call. The CDR3 is 13 residues long. V lost 5 bases and J 5 bases, leaving 10 bases between the germline ends. Germline-derived CDR1 and CDR2 are MDHEN and SYDVKM. CDR3 loop: CASSPNRDQPQHF. The CDR3 region has the DNA TGTGCCAGCAGTCCCAACAGAGATCAGCCCCAGCATTTT. The variable domain in full, completed from reference TRBV28 and TRBJ1-5, reads DVKVTQSSRYLVKRTGEKVFLECVQDMDHENMFWYRQDPGLGLRLIYFSYDVKMKEKGDIPEGYSVSREKKERFSLILESASTNQTSMYLCASSPNRDQPQHFGDGTRLSIL.

This rearrangement joins TRBV5-1 to TRBJ1-1, with D unclear. Per the germline V gene, CDR1 is SGHRS and CDR2 is YFSETQ. CDR3 length: 15 residues. V lost 4 bases to trimming and J lost 1 base, with 14 bases between them. The CDR3 region has the DNA TGCGCCAGCAGCCGCGAAGTACAGAGGAACACTGAAGCTTTCTTT. It specifies CASSREVQRNTEAFF. Complete variable domain (other parts from reference TRBV5-1 and TRBJ1-1): KAGVTQTPRYLIKTRGQQVTLSCSPISGHRSVSWYQQTPGQGLQFLFEYFSETQRNKGNFPGRFSGRQFSNSRSEMNVSTLELGDSALYLCASSREVQRNTEAFFGQGTRLTVV.

The J gene is TRBJ2-7, the V gene TRBV3-1 (or the pseudogene TRBV3-2); maybe TRBD1 (6 bases). CDR1 and CDR2 from the germline V gene are LGHDT and YNNKEL (reference sequence). The CDR3 is made up of 12 amino acids. Trimming pared 5 bases from V and 4 bases from J, leaving 9 bases between. CDR3 DNA: TGTGCCAGCAGCGTCGGACAGTACGAGCAGTACTTC. This encodes CASSVGQYEQYF.

There are a few counts of this clone. The chain couples TRBV19 to TRBJ2-7; the D is unclear. This CDR3 spans 12 amino acids. The germline CDR1 and CDR2 sequences are LNHDA and SQIVND (reference sequence). V was pared by 5 bases and J by 7 bases, with 12 bases between. DNA for the CDR3: TGTGCCAGTAGTCCTATGGGCCGTGAGCAGTACTTC. As protein: CASSPMGREQYF.

The J gene is TRBJ2-1, the V gene TRBV5-1, with 16 bases lining up with TRBD2. Germline CDR1 is SGHRS and CDR2 is YFSETQ. CDR3 length equals 16 residues. The J segment lost 15 bases and the V segment lost 5 bases, leaving 14 bases of the junction unmatched. The CDR3 loop is CASSAGLAGGPAVWFF. CDR3 sequence (DNA): TGCGCCAGCAGTGCGGGACTAGCGGGAGGGCCCGCGGTATGGTTCTTC.

This chain joins TRBV28 and TRBJ1-1; D might be TRBD1 (6 bases). The CDR3 contains 14 residues. Germline lookup yields CDR1 MDHEN and CDR2 SYDVKM. V gave up 2 bases and J gave up 6 bases, with 13 bases separating them. CDR3 region: CASSLRDRYSEAFF. The DNA of the CDR3 is TGTGCCAGCAGTTTAAGAGACAGGTACTCTGAAGCTTTCTTT.

This sequence joins TRBV4-3 and TRBJ2-3, with D tentatively TRBD1 (6 bases). The V end lost 0 bases, the J end lost 3 bases, and 7 bases lay between the germline ends. The CDR3 runs 14 residues. CDR1 and CDR2 (germline): LGHNA, YSLEER. CDR3 protein: CASSQDRGTDTQYF. Written as DNA, the CDR3 is TGCGCCAGCAGCCAAGACAGGGGTACAGATACGCAGTATTTT.

As concerns this clone: Other DNA sequences in this sample translate to the same CDR3. The rearrangement joins TRBV7-2 to TRBJ2-5, with TRBD1 identical over 10 bases. V trimming: 6 bases; J trimming: 3 bases; junction bases outside the gene matches: 7. The CDR3 loop spans 15 amino acids. Germline V gene lookup returns CDR1 SGHTA and CDR2 FQGNSA. In nucleotides, the CDR3 is TGTGCCAGCAGTAACCCGGGACAGGGGAAAGAGACCCAGTACTTC. It codes for CASSNPGQGKETQYF.

With regard to this clone: This CDR3 is also generated by other DNA sequences in the sample. This chain joins TRBV7-2 and TRBJ2-1; 10 nucleotides agree with TRBD2. Unmatched junction bases numbered 4, after V lost 3 bases and J lost 5 bases. The CDR3 is 15 residues long. Germline assignment: CDR1 SGHTA and CDR2 FQGNSA. The CDR3 spells CASSLRLAGNNEQFF. The CDR3 DNA follows: TGTGCCAGCAGCTTGCGACTAGCGGGTAACAATGAGCAGTTCTTC.

A remark on this clone: The junction does not match germline at one end; this may be a read error. This rearrangement joins TRBV24-1 to TRBJ2-7; D ambiguous. Germline V gives CDR1 KGHDR, CDR2 SFDVKD. The CDR3 has 8 amino acids. The CDR3 region is CGFCEQYF. DNA for the CDR3: TGCGGTTTCTGCGAGCAGTACTTC.

The chain employs TRBV9 and TRBJ1-1; 7 nucleotides agree with TRBD1. CDR1 and CDR2 (germline): SGDLS, YYNGEE. The CDR3 is 14 residues long. Unmatched junction bases numbered 5, after V lost 6 bases and J lost 0 bases. The CDR3 loop is CASTKGQLNTEAFF. The CDR3 DNA sequence: TGTGCCAGCACCAAGGGACAGTTGAACACTGAAGCTTTCTTT.